The 22 T cell receptor beta chains in this list originate from one sample, sequenced in a study of PD-1 blockade in classical Hodgkin lymphoma. Clones were sequenced by immunoSEQ multiplex PCR, and TCRdb holds only the in-frame ones, with some missing. Of around 26,000 clones detected, 60% to 80% appear once; the ten largest clones hold approximately 3.6%. With no exception, relapse followed autologous stem cell transplantation in all patients, and brentuximab vedotin exposure varied. The specimen comprised peripheral blood mononuclear cells (PBMCs), sampled at baseline. The receptors here all came from a human donor with classical Hodgkin lymphoma.

This clone was detected once. V is TRBV28 and J is TRBJ1-1; possibly TRBD1 for D (5 bases). CDR3 length equals 16 residues. The V gene lost 6 bases and the J gene lost 3 bases, with 20 bases spanning the gap. Germline V CDR1 and CDR2: MDHEN, SYDVKM. CDR3 DNA sequence: TGTGCCAGCAGCGAGCCGGGACGGAATCTGTACACTGAAGCTTTCTTT. Encoded protein: CASSEPGRNLYTEAFF. The full variable domain, completed using reference TRBV28 and TRBJ1-1, is DVKVTQSSRYLVKRTGEKVFLECVQDMDHENMFWYRQDPGLGLRLIYFSYDVKMKEKGDIPEGYSVSREKKERFSLILESASTNQTSMYLCASSEPGRNLYTEAFFGQGTRLTVV.

V usage is TRBV7-6 and J usage is TRBJ1-2; 9 bases are a match to TRBD1. Looked up from germline, CDR1 is SGHVS and CDR2 is FNYEAQ. V shed 3 bases and J 2 bases; nucleotides not matched to a gene: 4. This CDR3 comprises 15 residues. The CDR3 nucleotides read TGTGCCAGCAGCTTGGGACAGGGAAGGAACTATGGCTACACCTTC. Translated: CASSLGQGRNYGYTF.

The chain is built from TRBV6-6 and TRBJ1-2; D not resolved. There are 12 residues in the CDR3. Germline V gene lookup returns CDR1 MNHNY and CDR2 SVGAGI (reference sequence). The V and J ends lost 5 bases and 0 bases respectively, with 4 bases between them. CDR3 loop: CASSPANYGYTF. The DNA of the CDR3 is TGTGCCAGCAGTCCGGCTAACTATGGCTACACCTTC.

This clone was seen a handful of times. This chain uses TRBV4-1 with TRBJ2-7; 7 nucleotides agree with TRBD2. The V gene end was trimmed by 0 bases and the J gene end by 6 bases; junction bases not matched to a gene: 11. CDR1 is MGHRA, CDR2 YSYEKL, per germline. The CDR3 covers 16 residues. The CDR3 region is CASSQDFSGSFGEQYF. The DNA of the CDR3 is TGCGCCAGCAGCCAAGATTTTAGCGGGTCCTTTGGCGAGCAGTACTTC.

This sequence joins TRBV10-3 and TRBJ1-4, with 8 bases that match TRBD1. This CDR3 comprises 14 residues. J was trimmed by 7 bases and V by 4 bases; bases with no gene match: 5. Germline V CDR1 and CDR2: ENHRY, SYGVKD. CDR3 sequence reads: CAISGQGRGEKLFF. The CDR3 region has the DNA TGTGCCATCAGTGGACAGGGGCGGGGTGAAAAACTGTTTTTT.

The chain is built from TRBV27 and TRBJ1-5; possibly TRBD1 for D (6 bases). Deletions cut 8 bases from V and 3 bases from J, with 8 bases between. The V gene's germline CDR1 is MNHEY and CDR2 SMNVEV (reference sequence). CDR3 length: 12 residues. In nucleotides, the CDR3 is TGTGCCAGCCGGACAGCCAATCAGCCCCAGCATTTT. This encodes CASRTANQPQHF.

This clone was seen more than once but under ten times. The V gene is TRBV28, the J gene TRBJ1-6; 9 positions agree with TRBD1. CDR3 length equals 15 residues. Per germline, CDR1 MDHEN and CDR2 SYDVKM. Trimming at V came to 4 bases and at J to 7 bases, leaving 5 bases not matched to a gene. The CDR3 coding sequence is TGTGCCAGCAGTTCCCGGACAGGGGAAAATTCACCCCTCCACTTT. Encoded protein: CASSSRTGENSPLHF.

The CDR3 loop is CASSYGTQYGYTF. The CDR3, as DNA: TGTGCCAGCAGTTACGGGACCCAGTATGGCTACACCTTC. The chain carries TRBV6-5 and TRBJ1-2; a possible D gene is TRBD1 (5 bases). Trimming cost V 2 bases and J 5 bases, with 9 bases left between them. The germline CDR1 and CDR2 sequences are MNHEY and SVGAGI. The CDR3 is 13 residues long.

The chain combines TRBV19 with TRBJ1-2, with D perhaps TRBD1 (5 bases). Germline V gives CDR1 LNHDA, CDR2 SQIVND (reference sequence). This CDR3 has 14 amino acids. V was shortened by 6 bases and J by 6 bases, with 17 bases between the two germline ends. The CDR3 coding sequence is TGTGCCAGTAGCCGACAGTCTACGCAGGATGGCTACACCTTC. This encodes CASSRQSTQDGYTF.

Worth noting for this clone: An end of the junction differs from the germline gene, which may be a read error. The V and J genes are TRBV7-7 and TRBJ2-1; D could derive from TRBD1 or TRBD2 (5 bases each). Germline V CDR1 and CDR2: SSHAT, FNYEAQ (reference sequence). The CDR3 has 15 amino acids. The CDR3 spells CASSLDPGTNNEQFF. The CDR3 DNA follows: TGTGCTAGCAGCTTAGACCCAGGGACGAACAATGAGCAGTTCTTC. Complete variable domain (other parts from reference TRBV7-7 and TRBJ2-1): GAGVSQSPRYKVTKRGQDVTLRCDPISSHATLYWYQQALGQGPEFLTYFNYEAQPDKSGLPSDRFSAERPEGSISTLTIQRTEQRDSAMYRCASSLDPGTNNEQFFGPGTRLTVL.

J is TRBJ2-5 and V is TRBV27; 12 bases are a match to TRBD2. Germline-derived CDR1 and CDR2 are MNHEY and SMNVEV (reference sequence). Germline trimming cut 5 bases from V and 3 bases from J; bases unmatched to any gene: 7. The CDR3 is made up of 16 amino acids. The CDR3 loop reads CASSQLAGGLKETQYF. Written as DNA, the CDR3 is TGTGCCAGCAGTCAACTAGCGGGGGGCCTAAAAGAGACCCAGTACTTC.

V usage is TRBV5-1 and J usage is TRBJ2-7; TRBD1 might be the D (7 bases). V was clipped by 4 bases and J by 0 bases, with 11 bases between them. The CDR3 loop spans 14 amino acids. Per germline, CDR1 SGHRS and CDR2 YFSETQ. The CDR3 sequence is CASSGQDYSYEQYF. For the CDR3, the DNA is TGCGCCAGCAGCGGACAGGACTACTCCTACGAGCAGTACTTC.

The J gene is TRBJ2-3, the V gene TRBV2, with D possibly TRBD2 on 5 matching bases. The V gene's germline CDR1 is SNHLY and CDR2 FYNNEI. The CDR3 length is 13 residues. V lost 5 bases to trimming and J lost 7 bases, with 13 bases between them. DNA for the CDR3: TGTGCCAGCAGTCTGGGGAGTTCGAATACGCAGTATTTT. Translated, it gives CASSLGSSNTQYF. Variable domain in full (rest from reference TRBV2 and TRBJ2-3): EPEVTQTPSHQVTQMGQEVILRCVPISNHLYFYWYRQILGQKVEFLVSFYNNEISEKSEIFDDQFSVERPDGSNFTLKIRSTKLEDSAMYFCASSLGSSNTQYFGPGTRLTVL.

The chain joins TRBV7-9 to TRBJ1-2; perhaps TRBD1 as D (5 bases). Germline V lookup: CDR1 SEHNR, CDR2 FQNEAQ (reference sequence). This CDR3 has 14 residues. V lost 5 bases to trimming and J lost 6 bases, with 16 bases between them. This CDR3 reads CASSPPGWGDGYTF. DNA for the CDR3: TGTGCCAGCAGCCCCCCGGGGTGGGGGGATGGCTACACCTTC.

The rearrangement uses TRBV5-4 and TRBJ2-5, with D possibly matching TRBD2 (6 bases). The J call may not be correct, given that the DNA end is closer to TRBJ2-7. Per the germline V gene, CDR1 is SGHNT and CDR2 is YYREEE (reference sequence). This CDR3 is 14 amino acids long. The CDR3 is CASSLGGTGDEQYF. The CDR3 DNA is TGTGCCAGCAGCTTGGGGGGGACGGGAGACGAGCAGTACTTC.

The rearrangement links TRBV7-6 to TRBJ2-1; 10 nucleotides agree with TRBD1. Per the germline V gene, CDR1 is SGHVS and CDR2 is FNYEAQ. Trimming took 2 bases from V and 8 from J; bases not matched to a gene: 3. The CDR3 is made up of 14 amino acids. The CDR3 DNA is TGTGCCAGCAGCTTACCGGGACAGGGGTATGAGCAGTTCTTC. Protein: CASSLPGQGYEQFF.

This clone was recorded a few times. This chain joins TRBV7-3 and TRBJ2-3, with 9 nucleotides matching TRBD1. There are 15 residues in the CDR3. Germline V gene lookup returns CDR1 SGHTA and CDR2 FQGTGA. V was pared by 5 bases and J by 3 bases, with 6 bases of the junction left unmatched. CDR3 sequence (DNA): TGTGCCAGCAGCCAAACAGGGGGCGCAACAGATACGCAGTATTTT. Its translation is CASSQTGGATDTQYF.

J is TRBJ1-4 and V is TRBV7-9, with TRBD1 as a possible D gene (5 bases). CDR3 length: 15 residues. The germline CDR1 and CDR2 sequences are SEHNR and FQNEAQ (reference sequence). Between the trimmed V and J ends, which lost 5 bases and 8 bases, there was a span of 18 bases. The CDR3 here is CASSAIQDVAEKLFF. CDR3 DNA sequence: TGTGCCAGCAGCGCTATACAGGATGTCGCGGAAAAACTGTTTTTT.

This clone was observed a few times. The gene calls are TRBV27 and TRBJ2-7; TRBD2 might be the D (5 bases). CDR3 length: 16 amino acids. Trimming took off 1 base at V and 6 bases at J, with 19 bases between the two ends. Germline CDR1 MNHEY, CDR2 SMNVEV (reference sequence). CDR3 bases: TGTGCCAGCAGTTTATTCTCACTAGGGTTCGGGCGCGAGCAGTACTTC. Its translation: CASSLFSLGFGREQYF.

V usage is TRBV30 and J usage is TRBJ1-1; TRBD1 might be the D (5 bases). Germline V gene sequence: CDR1 GTSNPN, CDR2 SVGIG (reference sequence). Trimming pared 1 base from V and 4 bases from J, leaving 10 bases between. The CDR3 consists of 13 residues. CDR3 in DNA: TGTGCCTGGAGTGGGACACCAGGCACTGAAGCTTTCTTT. It translates to CAWSGTPGTEAFF.

In its sample, this clone was seen a few times. This chain uses TRBV4-2 with TRBJ1-2; no reliable D call. Trimming left V 0 bases short and J 0 bases short, with 14 bases between. Looked up from germline, CDR1 is LGHNA and CDR2 is YNFKEQ. The CDR3 spans 17 residues. Here the CDR3 reads CASSQDWSAGTNYGYTF. The CDR3 DNA follows: TGTGCCAGCAGCCAAGATTGGTCGGCAGGAACTAACTATGGCTACACCTTC.

The V gene is TRBV4-1, the J gene TRBJ2-7; TRBD1 is a possible D gene (6 bases). Germline loops: CDR1 MGHRA, CDR2 YSYEKL. There are 16 residues in the CDR3. Between the trimmed V and J ends, which lost 2 bases and 3 bases, there was a span of 17 bases. CDR3 sequence: CASSQLSPGTSYEQYF. CDR3 DNA sequence: TGCGCCAGCAGCCAACTGTCACCCGGGACAAGCTACGAGCAGTACTTC.